A selection of T cell receptor beta chains follows, all from one sample in a study of patients and donors after allogeneic stem cell transplantation. In TCRdb, the RT-PCR reads were re-called with MiXCR into one record per CDR3 protein. The sample shows about 960,000 distinct CDR3 sequences, roughly 17% of them seen only once. Sequenced material: blood, either unsorted or a sorted T cell fraction (not recorded which). The receptors here all came from a human donor who was either an allogeneic HSCT recipient or a stem cell or donor lymphocyte infusion donor (not recorded which). It is not recorded whose cells these are; they may come from a transplant donor. CDR3s include the opening cysteine and the closing phenylalanine or tryptophan. The size entry is marked missing in some rows and otherwise reads once, few, many or a size class.

J gene: TRBJ2-1; V gene: TRBV7-2; CDR3 length: 15; clone size: few; CDR3 protein: CASSLENWAGGEQFF
J gene: TRBJ1-2; V gene: TRBV29-1; CDR3 length: 12; clone size: NA; CDR3 protein: CSVAGVDYGYTF
J gene: TRBJ2-6; V gene: TRBV12-3/TRBV12-4; CDR3 length: 18; clone size: many; CDR3 protein: CASTVRAGSQSGANVLTF
J gene: TRBJ2-3; V gene: TRBV11-2; CDR3 length: 15; clone size: few; CDR3 protein: CASSSRPFPTDTQYF
J gene: TRBJ2-7; V gene: TRBV10-3; CDR3 length: 13; clone size: NA; CDR3 protein: CAISAEEGLHQYF
J gene: TRBJ2-3; V gene: TRBV20-1; CDR3 length: 15; clone size: NA; CDR3 protein: CSARENTIGLDTQYF
J gene: TRBJ1-2; V gene: TRBV20-1; CDR3 length: 11; clone size: few; CDR3 protein: CSARERDGYTF
J gene: TRBJ1-1; V gene: TRBV12-3/TRBV12-4; CDR3 length: 16; clone size: NA; CDR3 protein: CASSLSIGRGKTEAFF
J gene: TRBJ1-1; V gene: TRBV20-1; CDR3 length: 16; clone size: few; CDR3 protein: CSALGDRGERNTEAFF
J gene: TRBJ2-7; V gene: TRBV2; CDR3 length: 14; clone size: NA; CDR3 protein: CASIPGTSRYEQYF
J gene: TRBJ2-3; V gene: TRBV4-3; CDR3 length: 17; clone size: few; CDR3 protein: CASSRGRAGGPTDTQYF
J gene: TRBJ1-5; V gene: TRBV12-3/TRBV12-4; CDR3 length: 14; clone size: many; CDR3 protein: CASTPGRGNQPQHF
J gene: TRBJ2-5; V gene: TRBV7-9; CDR3 length: 14; clone size: NA; CDR3 protein: CASSPKGQQETQYF
J gene: TRBJ2-3; V gene: TRBV27; CDR3 length: 16; clone size: NA; CDR3 protein: CASSLSGTRWADTQYF
J gene: TRBJ2-1; V gene: TRBV19; CDR3 length: 14; clone size: NA; CDR3 protein: CASSTQSGSNEQFF
J gene: TRBJ2-3; V gene: TRBV12-3/TRBV12-4; CDR3 length: 15; clone size: many; CDR3 protein: CASSLGGPGRDTQYF
J gene: TRBJ1-2; V gene: TRBV2; CDR3 length: 15; clone size: NA; CDR3 protein: CASSEELAANYGYTF
J gene: TRBJ2-7; V gene: TRBV7-3; CDR3 length: 11; clone size: NA; CDR3 protein: CARSRGNEQYF
J gene: TRBJ2-5; V gene: TRBV4-3; CDR3 length: 13; clone size: many; CDR3 protein: CASSQRLSETQYF
J gene: TRBJ1-1; V gene: TRBV5-1; CDR3 length: 14; clone size: few; CDR3 protein: CASRWRVGPAEAFF
J gene: TRBJ1-2; V gene: TRBV25-1; CDR3 length: 16; clone size: NA; CDR3 protein: CASSTLAEGIMDGYTF
J gene: TRBJ1-1; V gene: TRBV29-1; CDR3 length: 10; clone size: NA; CDR3 protein: CGGQNTEAFF
J gene: TRBJ2-7; V gene: TRBV7-2; CDR3 length: 13; clone size: few; CDR3 protein: CASSLALPREQYF
J gene: TRBJ2-5; V gene: TRBV7-6; CDR3 length: 14; clone size: NA; CDR3 protein: CASSLAFTPETQYF
J gene: TRBJ2-2; V gene: TRBV12-3/TRBV12-4; CDR3 length: 16; clone size: NA; CDR3 protein: CASSLIQGINTGELFF
J gene: TRBJ2-7; V gene: TRBV25-1; CDR3 length: 15; clone size: few; CDR3 protein: CASSELGLTGYEQYF
J gene: TRBJ1-1; V gene: TRBV5-1; CDR3 length: 15; clone size: few; CDR3 protein: CASSLAEDMNTEAFF
J gene: TRBJ1-1; V gene: TRBV21-1; CDR3 length: 17; clone size: few; CDR3 protein: CASSKPDRGQMNTEAFF
J gene: TRBJ1-2; V gene: TRBV12-3/TRBV12-4; CDR3 length: 14; clone size: NA; CDR3 protein: CASSLWGQGKGYTF
J gene: TRBJ2-3; V gene: TRBV11-3; CDR3 length: 15; clone size: NA; CDR3 protein: CASSPGTSGEDTQYF
J gene: TRBJ2-3; V gene: TRBV27; CDR3 length: 14; clone size: NA; CDR3 protein: CASSLGLTTDTQYF
J gene: TRBJ1-2; V gene: TRBV12-3/TRBV12-4; CDR3 length: 15; clone size: few; CDR3 protein: CASSLAVGRGYGYTF
J gene: TRBJ2-7; V gene: TRBV27; CDR3 length: 13; clone size: few; CDR3 protein: CASGPGASYEQYF
J gene: TRBJ2-3; V gene: TRBV6-5; CDR3 length: 16; clone size: few; CDR3 protein: CASSSPGLQSTDTQYF
J gene: TRBJ1-6; V gene: TRBV11-2; CDR3 length: 13; clone size: NA; CDR3 protein: CASSTGGNSPLHF
J gene: TRBJ1-2; V gene: TRBV14; CDR3 length: 17; clone size: few; CDR3 protein: CASSLRRPGQGNYGYTF
J gene: TRBJ1-4; V gene: TRBV20-1; CDR3 length: 14; clone size: few; CDR3 protein: CSARRQGVNEKLFF
J gene: TRBJ1-1; V gene: TRBV12-3/TRBV12-4; CDR3 length: 12; clone size: many; CDR3 protein: CASSLYGTEAFF
J gene: TRBJ2-7; V gene: TRBV18; CDR3 length: 14; clone size: NA; CDR3 protein: CASSPSTGMYEQYF
J gene: TRBJ2-7; V gene: TRBV9; CDR3 length: 16; clone size: NA; CDR3 protein: CASSVGLGKGSYEQYF
J gene: TRBJ1-2; V gene: TRBV15; CDR3 length: 18; clone size: NA; CDR3 protein: CATSSPSGLRGNSYGYTF
J gene: TRBJ1-5; V gene: TRBV4-2; CDR3 length: 15; clone size: NA; CDR3 protein: CASSQGQGNNQPQHF
J gene: TRBJ2-2; V gene: TRBV20-1; CDR3 length: 13; clone size: NA; CDR3 protein: CSATRPETGELFF
J gene: TRBJ2-5; V gene: TRBV2; CDR3 length: 16; clone size: few; CDR3 protein: CASSGGSLAQAETQYF